The 5 T cell receptor beta chains in this list originate from one sample, sequenced in a study of T cells in Graves' hyperthyroidism and ophthalmopathy. Amplified TCR beta CDR3 regions derived from RNA transcripts. During a first-round RT-PCR of the TCR CDR3, the HTBI primer set was used. Using its own MiXCR run on the multiplex PCR reads, TCRdb lists one record per CDR3 protein. The sample records 250,000 to 350,000 distinct CDR3 sequences, about 18% being singletons. Sequencing was done on a sample of blood. These receptors were obtained from a woman in her fifties or sixties with Graves' ophthalmopathy.

This clonotype was seen at least ten times. The chain is built from TRBV30 and TRBJ2-2; D is undetermined. V lost 4 bases and J 0 bases, leaving 12 bases between the germline ends. Germline V gene lookup returns CDR1 GTSNPN and CDR2 SVGIG (reference sequence). The CDR3 is 15 residues long. The CDR3 DNA is TGTGCCTGGACCTTAGGTTTGGCGAACACCGGGGAGCTGTTTTTT. It translates to CAWTLGLANTGELFF.

In this sample, this clonotype turned up a few times. The V gene is TRBV29-1, the J gene TRBJ1-4, with D unclear. The CDR3 extends over 12 amino acids. Germline V CDR1 and CDR2: SQVTM, ANQGSEA. The V end lost 0 bases, the J end lost 8 bases, and 7 bases lay between the germline ends. CDR3 sequence (DNA): TGCAGCGTTGAAGATTCGCGGGAAAAACTGTTTTTT. Its protein product is CSVEDSREKLFF.

This clonotype has a handful of counts. CDR3 amino acids: CASSVAGGGENIQYF. DNA for the CDR3: TGTGCCAGCAGTGTAGCGGGAGGGGGGGAAAACATTCAGTACTTC. This sequence joins TRBV28 and TRBJ2-4; 11 positions agree with TRBD2. The CDR3 runs to 15 residues. Germline V CDR1 and CDR2: MDHEN, SYDVKM. The V and J ends lost 5 bases and 5 bases, in that order; junction bases with no gene match: 5. The variable domain in full, with the rest retrieved from reference TRBV28 and TRBJ2-4, is DVKVTQSSRYLVKRTGEKVFLECVQDMDHENMFWYRQDPGLGLRLIYFSYDVKMKEKGDIPEGYSVSREKKERFSLILESASTNQTSMYLCASSVAGGGENIQYFGAGTRLSVL.

The CDR3 region is CASSLGSHSRGTGELFF. The CDR3 DNA sequence: TGTGCCAGCAGTTTGGGTAGCCACTCCAGGGGCACCGGGGAGCTGTTTTTT. The J gene is TRBJ2-2, the V gene TRBV27; weak D call: TRBD1 (6 bases). V was shortened by 3 bases and J by 4 bases, with 18 bases between the two germline ends. CDR1 is MNHEY, CDR2 SMNVEV, per germline (reference sequence). The CDR3 covers 17 residues.

This clonotype showed up just a few times. The V gene is TRBV5-1, the J gene TRBJ2-7; 7 bases line up with TRBD2. Germline V gives CDR1 SGHRS, CDR2 YFSETQ. The trim removed 4 bases at V and 5 bases at J, leaving 12 bases unmatched. This CDR3 region has 15 residues. The CDR3 coding sequence is TGCGCCAGCAGCCTGGGGTCCAGCGGGGAGGACGAGCAGTACTTC. It encodes CASSLGSSGEDEQYF.